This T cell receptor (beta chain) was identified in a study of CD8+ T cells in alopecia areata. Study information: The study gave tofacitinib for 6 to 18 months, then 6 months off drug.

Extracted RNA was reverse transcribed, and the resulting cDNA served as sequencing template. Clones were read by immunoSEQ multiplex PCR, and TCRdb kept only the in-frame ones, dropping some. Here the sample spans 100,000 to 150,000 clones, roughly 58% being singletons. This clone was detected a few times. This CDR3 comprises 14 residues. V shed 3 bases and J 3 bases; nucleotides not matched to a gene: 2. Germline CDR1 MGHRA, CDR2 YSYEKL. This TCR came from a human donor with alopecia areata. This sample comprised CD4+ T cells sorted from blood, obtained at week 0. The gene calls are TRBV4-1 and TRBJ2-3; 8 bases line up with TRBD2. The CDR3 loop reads CASSQAGGTDTQYF. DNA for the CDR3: TGCGCCAGCAGCCAGGCGGGAGGTACAGATACGCAGTATTTT.